This passage covers 23 T cell receptor beta chains from one sample sequenced in a study of OX40 agonist ivuxolimab in advanced cancers. TCRdb's copy holds only in-frame clones and misses some; the assay was immunoSEQ multiplex PCR. The data contain 70,000 to 100,000 clones, roughly 84% of them singletons. Specimen: CD4+ or CD8+ T cells sorted from blood, collected in a trial of the OX40 agonist ivuxolimab. The receptors here all came from an adult with an advanced solid tumor such as melanoma, head and neck, liver or kidney cancer.

This sequence joins TRBV28 and TRBJ1-5; 10 bases align to TRBD1. The CDR3 loop spans 17 amino acids. V gave up 5 bases and J gave up 7 bases; unmatched junction bases: 14. Germline V lookup: CDR1 MDHEN, CDR2 SYDVKM. Here the CDR3 DNA reads TGTGCCAGCAGTAATTTATGGACAGGGGGAATGGGGCAGCCCCAGCATTTT. Translated, it gives CASSNLWTGGMGQPQHF.

The chain recombines TRBV27 with TRBJ1-5, with D perhaps matching TRBD1 (6 bases). Looked up from germline, CDR1 is MNHEY and CDR2 is SMNVEV (reference sequence). Trimming removed 6 bases from V and 6 bases from J, with 21 bases in between. CDR3 length: 16 amino acids. CDR3 in amino acids: CASSNTERGGTQPQHF. In DNA, the CDR3 is TGTGCCAGCAGCAATACCGAAAGAGGGGGGACTCAGCCCCAGCATTTT.

The chain couples TRBV5-6 to TRBJ1-2, with no clear D. Per germline, CDR1 SGHDT and CDR2 YYEEEE. The CDR3 contains 14 residues. V was pared by 4 bases and J by 4 bases, with 14 bases between. This chain's CDR3 is CASSPSSWRYGYTF. CDR3 sequence (DNA): TGTGCCAGCAGCCCGTCTTCATGGCGCTATGGCTACACCTTC.

The genes are TRBV5-8 and TRBJ2-1; D may match TRBD1 or TRBD2 (5 bases each). The CDR3 covers 13 residues. CDR1 is SGHTS and CDR2 is YDEGEE in the germline V gene. Trimming cost V 6 bases and J 9 bases, with 16 bases left between them. The chain's CDR3 is CASIPDTRGEQFF. The DNA of the CDR3 is TGTGCCAGCATCCCAGATACTAGGGGTGAGCAGTTCTTC.

V usage is TRBV7-9 and J usage is TRBJ1-1; D is perhaps TRBD1 (6 bases). This CDR3 comprises 16 residues. Germline loops: CDR1 SEHNR, CDR2 FQNEAQ (reference sequence). With 5 bases removed from V and 5 bases from J, the gap between germline ends came to 21 bases. The CDR3 region is CASSTAPLQGGTEAFF. Here the CDR3 DNA reads TGTGCCAGCAGCACTGCCCCCTTACAGGGCGGGACTGAAGCTTTCTTT.

This chain links TRBV27 with TRBJ2-3; possibly TRBD1 for D (5 bases). Germline-derived CDR1 and CDR2 are MNHEY and SMNVEV (reference sequence). The CDR3 extends over 13 amino acids. V dropped 5 bases and J dropped 5 bases, with 11 bases sitting between them. CDR3 region: CASSLRQRDTQYF. CDR3 nucleotides: TGTGCCAGCAGTCTGCGACAGAGAGATACGCAGTATTTT.

The V gene is TRBV19, the J gene TRBJ1-1; D perhaps matches TRBD1 (5 bases). CDR3 length: 14 amino acids. Germline values: CDR1 LNHDA, CDR2 SQIVND (reference sequence). The germline V and J ends were trimmed by 7 bases and 0 bases, with 12 bases remaining between them. The CDR3 DNA follows: TGTGCCAGTACCTCCGGGACCATGAACACTGAAGCTTTCTTT. Encoded protein: CASTSGTMNTEAFF.

This clone was seen a handful of times. This rearrangement joins TRBV7-9 to TRBJ2-7, with 7 bases that match TRBD2. With 8 bases clipped from V and 4 bases from J, the junction kept 8 bases outside the gene matches. CDR3 length: 13 amino acids. Germline V gene sequence: CDR1 SEHNR, CDR2 FQNEAQ (reference sequence). The CDR3 reads CASGYSRGYEQYF. The DNA of the CDR3 is TGTGCCAGCGGCTACTCGCGGGGGTACGAGCAGTACTTC.

The table lists this clone with a count of one. This chain links TRBV11-2 with TRBJ2-4; perhaps TRBD1 as D (5 bases). This CDR3 contains 17 residues. Germline V CDR1 and CDR2: SGHAT, FQNNGV. The V and J ends lost 0 bases and 1 base respectively, with 13 bases between them. The CDR3 protein is CASSLDRGLGAKNIQYF. CDR3 DNA sequence: TGTGCCAGCAGCTTAGATAGGGGCCTGGGGGCCAAAAACATTCAGTACTTC. The full variable domain, rest sourced from reference TRBV11-2 and TRBJ2-4, is EAGVAQSPRYKIIEKRQSVAFWCNPISGHATLYWYQQILGQGPKLLIQFQNNGVVDDSQLPKDRFSAERLKGVDSTLKIQPAKLEDSAVYLCASSLDRGLGAKNIQYFGAGTRLSVL.

The gene calls are TRBV6-5 and TRBJ2-7; 8 bases are shared with TRBD1. V gave up 4 bases and J gave up 2 bases; unmatched junction bases: 4. This CDR3 comprises 14 residues. Germline CDR1 reads MNHEY; CDR2 reads SVGAGI. The CDR3 sequence: CASSSRQGTYEQYV. CDR3 DNA sequence: TGTGCCAGCAGTTCACGACAGGGGACCTACGAGCAGTACGTC.

The chain couples TRBV2 to TRBJ2-5, with TRBD2 matching over 12 bases. V shed 6 bases, J shed 5 bases, and the junction held 7 bases outside the gene matches. In germline, CDR1 is SNHLY, CDR2 FYNNEI. The length of the CDR3 is 15 residues. CDR3 residues: CASSPLAGGRETQYF. DNA of the CDR3: TGTGCCAGCAGCCCTCTAGCGGGGGGGCGGGAGACCCAGTACTTC.

The chain couples TRBV11-2 to TRBJ2-2; TRBD1 might be the D (6 bases). This CDR3 contains 14 residues. The germline V gene has CDR1 SGHAT and CDR2 FQNNGV. V was pared by 5 bases and J by 4 bases, with 11 bases between. The CDR3 loop is CASSPGTPTGELFF. In DNA form, the CDR3 reads TGTGCCAGCAGCCCTGGGACACCCACCGGGGAGCTGTTTTTT.

The chain recombines TRBV10-3 with TRBJ1-1, with a possible D match to TRBD1 (6 bases). There are 16 residues in the CDR3. V was cut by 3 bases and J by 0 bases, with 14 bases left in between. The germline gives CDR1 ENHRY, CDR2 SYGVKD. The CDR3 region has the DNA TGTGCCATCAGTGACCTTTCGGGACAACTGAACACTGAAGCTTTCTTT. It codes for CAISDLSGQLNTEAFF.

The rearrangement joins TRBV6-1 to TRBJ1-4; no definite D call. Trimming removed 6 bases from V and 8 bases from J, with 16 bases in between. CDR3 length: 14 residues. CDR1 and CDR2 (germline): MNHNS, SASEGT. The DNA for the CDR3 is TGTGCCAGCAGCAAAGGTACCGTGGGGGAAAAACTGTTTTTT. This translates into CASSKGTVGEKLFF.

The rearrangement uses TRBV27 and TRBJ2-3, with D perhaps assigned TRBD1 or TRBD2 (6 bases each). V lost 4 bases, J lost 3 bases, and 14 bases lay in between. The CDR3 is 15 residues long. Germline loops: CDR1 MNHEY, CDR2 SMNVEV (reference sequence). The CDR3 spells CASSYGGRKTDTQYF. The CDR3 DNA sequence: TGTGCCAGCAGTTATGGGGGGCGCAAGACAGATACGCAGTATTTT.

This chain connects TRBV10-3 to TRBJ1-2; D remains ambiguous. V lost 2 bases to trimming and J lost 0 bases, with 16 bases between them. This CDR3 has 17 residues. Germline V CDR1 and CDR2: ENHRY, SYGVKD. CDR3 nucleotides: TGTGCCATCAGTGAGAGTGAAGGACCGAAAGCTAACTATGGCTACACCTTC. It is translated as CAISESEGPKANYGYTF.

The rearrangement uses TRBV5-1 and TRBJ1-3, with a possible D match to TRBD1 (5 bases). The germline V gene has CDR1 SGHRS and CDR2 YFSETQ. The CDR3 is 15 residues long. The V end lost 2 bases, the J end lost 1 base, and 10 bases lay between the germline ends. The CDR3 DNA follows: TGCGCCAGCAGCTTAGGGGATAGGTCTGGAAACACCATATATTTT. Translating gives CASSLGDRSGNTIYF.

This clone was seen more than once but under ten times. The rearrangement uses TRBV6-5 and TRBJ1-5, with 7 nucleotides matching TRBD1. Germline-derived CDR1 and CDR2 are MNHEY and SVGAGI. This CDR3 is built from 15 residues. J was trimmed by 3 bases and V by 5 bases; bases with no gene match: 7. In nucleotides, the CDR3 is TGTGCCAGCAGTCCCGGGACAGCTACCAATCAGCCCCAGCATTTT. As protein: CASSPGTATNQPQHF.

Remarks on this clone: In the same sample, other DNA sequences code for this CDR3. The chain is built from TRBV6-5 and TRBJ1-2; possible D gene TRBD1, 6 bases. Germline V gene data show CDR1 as MNHEY and CDR2 as SVGAGI. This CDR3 is built from 13 residues. V was shortened by 8 bases and J by 2 bases, with 12 bases between the two germline ends. CDR3 amino acids: CASSPQGNYGYTF. The DNA of the CDR3 is TGTGCCAGCTCCCCTCAGGGGAACTATGGCTACACCTTC.

The CDR3: CASSPLQQGAPEAFF. The CDR3 nucleotides are TGTGCCAGCAGCCCCCTCCAACAGGGGGCCCCTGAAGCTTTCTTT. The chain employs TRBV7-9 and TRBJ1-1, with 9 bases lining up with TRBD1. The junction had 10 bases not matched to a gene; V was cut back by 5 bases and J by 6 bases. Germline V gene data show CDR1 as SEHNR and CDR2 as FQNEAQ (reference sequence). This CDR3 comprises 15 residues.

The V call is TRBV11-2, the J call TRBJ2-5; 9 nucleotides align to TRBD1. This CDR3 contains 16 residues. V gave up 3 bases and J gave up 4 bases; unmatched junction bases: 9. Germline CDR1 is SGHAT and CDR2 is FQNNGV. The CDR3 DNA follows: TGTGCCAGCAGCTTGGCCGAGACAGGGGGTGGAGAGACCCAGTACTTC. It translates to CASSLAETGGGETQYF.

The chain employs TRBV27 and TRBJ1-2, with D hard to call. This CDR3 has 13 residues. Germline V gives CDR1 MNHEY, CDR2 SMNVEV (reference sequence). With 4 bases removed from V and 8 bases from J, the gap between germline ends came to 14 bases. The DNA of the CDR3 is TGTGCCAGCAGTTCCCTCAGCCGGCAGGGCTACACCTTC. Protein: CASSSLSRQGYTF.

CDR3 nucleotides: TGTGCCAGCAGCAAGTTCGACAGGGGATCTGGAAACACCATATATTTT. Protein sequence: CASSKFDRGSGNTIYF. The chain combines TRBV21-1 with TRBJ1-3; TRBD1, the table's D call, lacks a check against the DNA. TRBV21-1 is deemed a pseudogene. CDR3 size: 16 residues.